One sample yielded the 21 T cell receptor beta chains listed below, sequenced in a study of shared clonotypes between healthy human individuals. Clones were read by immunoSEQ multiplex PCR, and TCRdb kept only the in-frame ones, dropping some. Of 1.6 million or so clones in the sample, roughly 95% were seen once. Sequencing was done on a sample of naive CD4+ T cells sorted from blood. The subset here: CD45RA+ positively selected. The source of these receptors is a young man in good health.

With respect to this clone: A read error may produce the germline difference seen at one junction end. The rearrangement joins TRBV5-5 to TRBJ2-3; D is uncertain. The germline V gene has CDR1 SGHKS and CDR2 YYEKEE (reference sequence). The CDR3 spans 15 residues. The CDR3 spells CASSLGHGSTDTQYF. DNA of the CDR3: TGCGCCAGCAGCCTGGGCCACGGGAGCACAGATACGCAGTATTTT.

The J gene is TRBJ1-2, the V gene TRBV7-2; the D is unclear. Trimming took off 7 bases at V and 4 bases at J, with 19 bases between the two ends. Looked up from germline, CDR1 is SGHTA and CDR2 is FQGNSA. This CDR3 is 15 amino acids long. CDR3 DNA: TGTGCCAGCACCCAAGTTGGGCCCGCCAGCTATGGCTACACCTTC. Encoded protein: CASTQVGPASYGYTF. The complete variable domain, with remaining parts taken from reference TRBV7-2 and TRBJ1-2, reads GAGVSQSPSNKVTEKGKDVELRCDPISGHTALYWYRQSLGQGLEFLIYFQGNSAPDKSGLPSDRFSAERTGGSVSTLTIQRTQQEDSAVYLCASTQVGPASYGYTFGSGTRLTVV.

With regard to this clone: The sample holds other DNA sequences that translate to the same CDR3. This sequence joins TRBV6-1 and TRBJ1-2, with D unclear. Trimming took 5 bases from V and 1 from J, leaving 8 bases between them. Germline assignment: CDR1 MNHNS and CDR2 SASEGT. This CDR3 comprises 13 residues. This CDR3 is CASSPTDNYGYTF. In nucleotides, the CDR3 is TGTGCCAGCAGTCCCACAGATAACTATGGCTACACCTTC.

V usage is TRBV25-1 and J usage is TRBJ2-3, with TRBD2 as a possible D gene (5 bases). CDR1 and CDR2 from the germline V gene are MGHDK and SYGVNS. The CDR3 totals 17 residues. V dropped 5 bases and J dropped 1 base, with 19 bases sitting between them. CDR3 protein: CASSPRRVAGRTDTQYF. DNA of the CDR3: TGTGCCAGCAGTCCCAGACGGGTCGCGGGTCGCACAGATACGCAGTATTTT.

V gene TRBV6-1 combines with J gene TRBJ2-3; D is uncertain. The germline CDR1 and CDR2 sequences are MNHNS and SASEGT. V was cut by 2 bases and J by 8 bases, with 23 bases left in between. The CDR3 has 17 amino acids. In nucleotides, the CDR3 is TGTGCCAGCAGTGAATATACATCCCATTCCAAGCTGGGTACGCAGTATTTT. It encodes CASSEYTSHSKLGTQYF.

The chain employs TRBV5-1 and TRBJ2-3; 16 bases match TRBD2. The CDR3 has 19 residues. The junction had 7 bases not matched to a gene; V was cut back by 3 bases and J by 0 bases. Germline V gene sequence: CDR1 SGHRS, CDR2 YFSETQ. The CDR3 DNA reads TGCGCCAGCAGCTCCCCGGGACTAGCGGGAGGGACGAGCACAGATACGCAGTATTTT. Translation: CASSSPGLAGGTSTDTQYF.

The rearrangement uses TRBV19 and TRBJ2-7; D is possibly TRBD1 (6 bases). Deletions cut 6 bases from V and 1 base from J, with 16 bases between. The CDR3 contains 15 residues. Germline V lookup: CDR1 LNHDA, CDR2 SQIVND (reference sequence). This CDR3 is CASSGTGTLSYEQYF. The CDR3 DNA reads as TGTGCCAGTAGCGGAACCGGGACACTTTCCTACGAGCAGTACTTC.

The chain combines TRBV9 with TRBJ2-1; D may correspond to TRBD1 or TRBD2 (5 bases each). Germline CDR1 and CDR2: SGDLS and YYNGEE. V gave up 4 bases and J gave up 9 bases, with 14 bases separating them. This CDR3 has 13 residues. CDR3 sequence: CASSFGSRGEQFF. CDR3 in DNA: TGTGCCAGCAGCTTTGGGAGTAGGGGTGAGCAGTTCTTC.

As for this clone: Different DNA sequences within this sample yield the same CDR3. The J gene is TRBJ1-3, the V gene TRBV28; no reliable D call. The CDR3 length is 14 residues. The ends were cut back, 2 bases at V and 4 bases at J, with 9 bases in the middle. CDR1 is MDHEN, CDR2 SYDVKM, per germline. This chain's CDR3 is CASSLSGSGNTIYF. The DNA of the CDR3 is TGTGCCAGCAGTTTAAGCGGTTCCGGAAACACCATATATTTT.

The chain links TRBV28 to TRBJ2-1; D is possibly TRBD1 (6 bases). Germline CDR1 and CDR2: MDHEN and SYDVKM. Trimming removed 6 bases from V and 13 bases from J, with 25 bases in between. CDR3 length equals 15 residues. The CDR3 DNA is TGTGCCAGCAGGACCAGGCGACTAACCGGACAGCTCCAGTTCTTC. This gives the protein CASRTRRLTGQLQFF.

V gene TRBV2 combines with J gene TRBJ2-7; 9 positions match TRBD1. V shed 3 bases and J 1 base; nucleotides not matched to a gene: 7. CDR1 SNHLY and CDR2 FYNNEI come from the germline V gene. This CDR3 is built from 16 residues. CDR3 coding DNA: TGTGCCAGCAGTGAGGACAGGGGTGTTGGGTCCTACGAGCAGTACTTC. Translating gives CASSEDRGVGSYEQYF.

The chain combines TRBV6-6 with TRBJ1-5; the D gene is possibly TRBD1 (6 bases). The CDR3 spans 16 residues. Trimming left V 5 bases short and J 2 bases short, with 16 bases between. The germline gives CDR1 MNHNY, CDR2 SVGAGI (reference sequence). As DNA, the CDR3 is TGTGCCAGCAGTCGAAACAGGGATTTTGGCAATCAGCCCCAGCATTTT. It translates to CASSRNRDFGNQPQHF.

This chain uses TRBV5-4 with TRBJ2-2; 9 bases fit TRBD2. CDR1 and CDR2 from the germline V gene are SGHNT and YYREEE (reference sequence). With V trimmed by 3 bases and J by 1 base, 4 bases remained unmatched. The CDR3 extends over 16 amino acids. In DNA form, the CDR3 reads TGTGCCAGCAGCTCGAGGACTAGCGTGAACACCGGGGAGCTGTTTTTT. Its translation is CASSSRTSVNTGELFF.

The V call is TRBV2, the J call TRBJ2-1; TRBD1 is a possible D gene (5 bases). The CDR3 is made up of 16 amino acids. Trimming stripped 3 bases from V and 0 bases from J, with 12 bases between. Germline CDR1 reads SNHLY; CDR2 reads FYNNEI. CDR3 sequence reads: CASSDITGSSYNEQFF. In DNA, the CDR3 is TGTGCCAGCAGTGATATCACAGGTAGCTCCTACAATGAGCAGTTCTTC.

The DNA of the CDR3 is TGTGCCAGCAGCTCCGGGGCGGGAGTCGGGGCAGATACGCAGTATTTT. Its translation: CASSSGAGVGADTQYF. This sequence joins TRBV7-3 and TRBJ2-3; 7 nucleotides agree with TRBD2. CDR1 is SGHTA and CDR2 is FQGTGA in the germline V gene. The CDR3 length is 16 residues. V dropped 4 bases and J dropped 4; count of bases not matched to a gene: 11.

The gene calls are TRBV27 and TRBJ2-7; TRBD1 matches at 7 bases. V gave up 5 bases and J gave up 3 bases; unmatched junction bases: 10. Germline loops: CDR1 MNHEY, CDR2 SMNVEV (reference sequence). This CDR3 is 15 amino acids long. DNA for the CDR3: TGTGCCAGCAGTCATGGGACAGTGGAATACTACGAGCAGTACTTC. This sequence encodes CASSHGTVEYYEQYF.

CDR3 residues: CASSQAGPSSVLNEQFF. The CDR3 nucleotides read TGCGCCAGCAGCCAAGCAGGGCCTAGCAGCGTCCTCAATGAGCAGTTCTTC. J is TRBJ2-1 and V is TRBV4-3; D possibly matches TRBD1 or TRBD2 (5 bases each). The V gene's germline CDR1 is LGHNA and CDR2 YSLEER. Trimming took off 1 base at V and 6 bases at J, with 19 bases between the two ends. The CDR3 consists of 17 residues.

V gene TRBV21-1 combines with J gene TRBJ1-3; the table's D call TRBD1 went unverified against the DNA. TRBV21-1 is labeled a pseudogene. The CDR3 runs to 16 residues. The CDR3 region is CASSNFPAGDGNTIYF. The CDR3 bases are TGTGCCAGCAGCAATTTCCCGGCAGGGGACGGAAACACCATATATTTT.

V usage is TRBV9 and J usage is TRBJ2-7; D is ambiguous. The CDR3 runs to 13 residues. The V and J ends lost 1 base and 6 bases respectively, with 11 bases between them. Germline assignment: CDR1 SGDLS and CDR2 YYNGEE. In DNA form, the CDR3 reads TGTGCCAGCAGCGTAAGCGAGAGAGGCGAGCAGTACTTC. Amino acids: CASSVSERGEQYF.

This clone was recorded only once. CDR3 sequence reads: CAWSVRPGVTQYF. The CDR3 DNA reads as TGTGCCTGGAGTGTACGTCCGGGGGTGACCCAGTACTTC. This chain uses TRBV30 with TRBJ2-5; TRBD2 might be the D (6 bases). Trimming pared 0 bases from V and 7 bases from J, leaving 12 bases between. The V gene's germline CDR1 is GTSNPN and CDR2 SVGIG (reference sequence). The CDR3 length is 13 residues.

This sequence joins TRBV7-2 and TRBJ2-7; 8 bases align to TRBD1. This CDR3 is built from 15 residues. CDR1 is SGHTA and CDR2 is FQGNSA in the germline V gene. V shed 5 bases and J 2 bases; nucleotides not matched to a gene: 8. CDR3 in DNA: TGTGCCAGCAGCCCGGACAGGGACCAGACCTACGAGCAGTACTTC. Its translation: CASSPDRDQTYEQYF.